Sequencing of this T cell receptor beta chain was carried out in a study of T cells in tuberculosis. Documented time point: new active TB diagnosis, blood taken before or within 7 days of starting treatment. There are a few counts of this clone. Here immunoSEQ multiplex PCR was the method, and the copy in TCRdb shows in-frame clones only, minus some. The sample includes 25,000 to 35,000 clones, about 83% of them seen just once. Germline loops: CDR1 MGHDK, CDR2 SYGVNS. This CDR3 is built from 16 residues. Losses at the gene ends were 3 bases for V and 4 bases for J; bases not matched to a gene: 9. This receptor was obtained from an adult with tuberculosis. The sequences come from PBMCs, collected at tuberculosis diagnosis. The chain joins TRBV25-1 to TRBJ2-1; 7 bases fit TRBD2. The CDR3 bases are TGTGCCAGCAGTGATTATAGGGAGGGGCAGTACAATGAGCAGTTCTTC. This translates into CASSDYREGQYNEQFF. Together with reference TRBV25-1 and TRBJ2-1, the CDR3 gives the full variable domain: EADIYQTPRYLVIGTGKKITLECSQTMGHDKMYWYQQDPGMELHLIHYSYGVNSTEKGDLSSESTVSRIRTEHFPLTLESARPSHTSQYLCASSDYREGQYNEQFFGPGTRLTVL.